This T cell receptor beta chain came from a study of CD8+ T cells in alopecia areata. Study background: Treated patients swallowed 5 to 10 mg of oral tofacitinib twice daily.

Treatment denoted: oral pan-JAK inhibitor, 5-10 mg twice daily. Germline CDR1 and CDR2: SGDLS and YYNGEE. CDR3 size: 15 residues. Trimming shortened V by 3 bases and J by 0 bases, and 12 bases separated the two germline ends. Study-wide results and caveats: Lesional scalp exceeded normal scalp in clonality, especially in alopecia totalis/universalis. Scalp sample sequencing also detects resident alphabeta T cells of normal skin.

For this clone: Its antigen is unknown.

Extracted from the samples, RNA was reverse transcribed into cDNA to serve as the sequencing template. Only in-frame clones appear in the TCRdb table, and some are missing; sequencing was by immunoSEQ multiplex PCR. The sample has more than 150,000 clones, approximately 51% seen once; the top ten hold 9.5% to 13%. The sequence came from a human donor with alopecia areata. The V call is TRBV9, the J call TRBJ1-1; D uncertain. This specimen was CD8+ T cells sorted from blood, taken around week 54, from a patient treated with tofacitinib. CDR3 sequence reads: CASSAGLRLNTEAFF. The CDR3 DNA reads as TGTGCCAGCAGCGCCGGTTTACGCCTGAACACTGAAGCTTTCTTT.